This T cell receptor (beta chain) was obtained from a study of breast tumors, draining lymph nodes, adjacent tissues. TCRdb reprocessed the multiplex PCR reads via MiXCR and lists one record per CDR3 protein. This sample has under 20,000 distinct CDR3 sequences, with about 60% found just once. This CDR3 is 13 amino acids long. The trim removed 6 bases at V and 5 bases at J, leaving 4 bases unmatched. Germline V gene lookup returns CDR1 SNHLY and CDR2 FYNNEI. Notes on the study in general: Most tumor T cells seemingly derive from lymph node, then expand in tumor. Compared with lymph nodes, tumors were less diverse; compared with nontumor tissue, more.

Of note for this clonotype: The antigen is not known. The conserved phenylalanine or tryptophan is not found at the CDR3 terminus, so this likely reflects a read error.

Material: tumor-adjacent breast tissue. The V gene is TRBV2, the J gene TRBJ2-1, with 7 positions matching TRBD1. This clonotype originated in a female donor with breast cancer. Some clones in this sample may be carry-over from other donors' samples. The CDR3 here is CASRTGINNEQFL. CDR3 DNA sequence: TGTGCCAGCAGGACAGGGATTAACAATGAGCAGTTCCTC.